Below, one T cell receptor beta chain is given with its context. The source of the sample is a study of technical replicates of blood from a handful of donors. Deletions cut 4 bases from V and 4 bases from J, with 5 bases between. The length of the CDR3 is 12 residues. Germline CDR1 is SEHNR and CDR2 is FQNEAQ (reference sequence). Using immunoSEQ multiplex PCR, the repertoire was profiled, and TCRdb retains in-frame clones only, with some absent. This sample carries fewer than 100,000 clones, around 90% of them seen once, and the ten largest clones take approximately 0.27%. The TCR sequence derives from a human donor in good health. The sample was T cells isolated from PBMCs. The genes are TRBV7-9 and TRBJ1-3; maybe TRBD1 (5 bases). The CDR3 loop reads CASSSGGNTIYF. DNA for the CDR3: TGTGCCAGCAGCTCAGGGGGAAACACCATATATTTT.